Below are 20 T cell receptor beta chains sequenced from a single sample in a study of Ad26.COV2.S vaccination and SARS-CoV-2 variants. Treatment here: around 19 received Ad26.COV2.S at low or high dose, single or two shots; five or six received placebo; per-sample allocation not given. Sampling was done on day 63 after the first vaccine or placebo injection. Sequencing used immunoSEQ multiplex PCR; TCRdb keeps in-frame clones, though not all of them. Altogether 380,000 or so clones are present, roughly 85% being singletons, with the ten largest covering nearly 7.5%. The material sequenced was peripheral blood, taken in a trial of Ad26.COV2.S vaccine versus placebo. The receptor set was obtained from a person aged 18-65 years who received the Ad26.COV2.S COVID-19 vaccine or a placebo.

The genes are TRBV3-1 (or the pseudogene TRBV3-2) and TRBJ2-7; tentative D call: TRBD2 (5 bases). The CDR3 runs to 12 residues. Germline values: CDR1 LGHDT, CDR2 YNNKEL (reference sequence). V lost 6 bases and J lost 6, with 12 bases in between. The CDR3 spells CASSRGRREQYF. The CDR3 nucleotides are TGTGCCAGCAGTAGAGGGCGGCGCGAGCAGTACTTC.

The genes are TRBV3-1 (or the pseudogene TRBV3-2) and TRBJ1-6; TRBD1 agrees at 9 bases. The CDR3 consists of 14 residues. The trim removed 5 bases at V and 10 bases at J, leaving 6 bases unmatched. CDR1 is LGHDT and CDR2 is YNNKEL in the germline V gene (reference sequence). Here the CDR3 reads CASSITGGESPLHF. The CDR3 coding sequence is TGTGCCAGCAGCATAACAGGGGGCGAATCACCCCTCCACTTT.

The chain links TRBV7-2 to TRBJ2-2; D is undetermined. Trimming left V 3 bases short and J 1 base short, with 6 bases between. The CDR3 is 14 residues long. From germline, CDR1 is SGHTA and CDR2 FQGNSA. CDR3 DNA: TGTGCCAGCAGCTTTACGGTGAACACCGGGGAGCTGTTTTTT. It yields the protein CASSFTVNTGELFF.

The rearrangement uses TRBV6-6 and TRBJ2-2; TRBD1 is a possible D gene (6 bases). The CDR3 consists of 14 residues. The germline V gene has CDR1 MNHNY and CDR2 SVGAGI (reference sequence). V lost 6 bases and J lost 6, with 14 bases in between. In nucleotides, the CDR3 is TGTGCCAGCAGCCCATTACAGGGACCCGGGGAGCTGTTTTTT. Amino acids: CASSPLQGPGELFF.

V is TRBV5-1 and J is TRBJ1-2; D gene ambiguous. The CDR3 length is 14 residues. Looked up from germline, CDR1 is SGHRS and CDR2 is YFSETQ. V was clipped by 4 bases and J by 2 bases, with 12 bases between them. CDR3: CASSPPSVNYGYTF. The DNA of the CDR3 is TGCGCCAGCAGCCCCCCCAGCGTGAACTATGGCTACACCTTC.

This sequence joins TRBV4-2 and TRBJ2-7, with 13 bases lining up with TRBD2. This CDR3 comprises 15 residues. V shed 5 bases, J shed 5 bases, and the junction held 6 bases outside the gene matches. Germline V gene sequence: CDR1 LGHNA, CDR2 YNFKEQ. In DNA form, the CDR3 reads TGTGCCAGCAGCGAGGGACTAGCGGGGAGGAACGAGCAGTACTTC. It translates to CASSEGLAGRNEQYF.

This clone was counted between two and nine times. The chain employs TRBV7-6 and TRBJ2-1; weak D call: TRBD2 (6 bases). Germline lookup yields CDR1 SGHVS and CDR2 FNYEAQ. CDR3 length: 13 amino acids. Trimming took off 4 bases at V and 4 bases at J, with 8 bases between the two ends. In DNA form, the CDR3 reads TGTGCCAGCAGCTCGGGACTTTACAATGAGCAGTTCTTC. Translated, it gives CASSSGLYNEQFF.

The rearrangement joins TRBV6-1 to TRBJ2-7; the match to TRBD1 covers 9 bases. Trimming cost V 3 bases and J 6 bases; bases outside gene matches: 12. The CDR3 consists of 16 residues. CDR1 and CDR2 (germline): MNHNS, SASEGT. DNA of the CDR3: TGTGCCAGCAGTGACCGCCTCGGGACAGGGCAGGTCGAGCAGTACTTC. Protein sequence: CASSDRLGTGQVEQYF.

This clone appeared once. J is TRBJ1-2 and V is TRBV7-2; D is possibly TRBD1 (6 bases). The V gene lost 5 bases and the J gene lost 8 bases, with 18 bases spanning the gap. This CDR3 contains 14 residues. Germline V gene data show CDR1 as SGHTA and CDR2 as FQGNSA. The CDR3: CASSPLSRGVGYTF. DNA of the CDR3: TGTGCCAGCAGCCCACTCTCCAGGGGAGTCGGCTACACCTTC.

This sequence joins TRBV6-5 and TRBJ2-7; D gene unclear. This CDR3 is 13 amino acids long. Germline V gives CDR1 MNHEY, CDR2 SVGAGI. Trimming took off 6 bases at V and 2 bases at J, with 11 bases between the two ends. For the CDR3, the DNA is TGTGCCAGCAGACACCCTCACACCTACGAGCAGTACTTC. This codes for CASRHPHTYEQYF.

There are a few counts of this clone. The chain recombines TRBV12-5 with TRBJ2-7, with 8 nucleotides matching TRBD1. Germline V CDR1 and CDR2: LGHNT, FRNRAP. The CDR3 runs to 13 residues. Unmatched junction bases numbered 4, after V lost 6 bases and J lost 3 bases. The CDR3 DNA is TGTGCTAGTGGCGGGACAGGCTACTACGAGCAGTACTTC. Its translation: CASGGTGYYEQYF.

The genes are TRBV19 and TRBJ2-1; 8 positions agree with TRBD2. The CDR3 has 15 amino acids. V shed 2 bases and J 7 bases; nucleotides not matched to a gene: 7. Germline V CDR1 and CDR2: LNHDA, SQIVND (reference sequence). The CDR3 reads CASSISGSLSNEQFF. In nucleotides, the CDR3 is TGTGCCAGTAGTATAAGCGGGAGCTTAAGTAATGAGCAGTTCTTC.

J is TRBJ2-1 and V is TRBV3-1 (or the pseudogene TRBV3-2); a weak D match, TRBD2 (5 bases). Germline lookup yields CDR1 LGHDT and CDR2 YNNKEL (reference sequence). There are 15 residues in the CDR3. The V end lost 3 bases, the J end lost 0 bases, and 9 bases lay between the germline ends. For the CDR3, the DNA is TGTGCCAGCAGCCAGACCACTAGCTCCTACAATGAGCAGTTCTTC. Translating it yields CASSQTTSSYNEQFF.

This chain connects TRBV7-2 to TRBJ1-5, with no clear D. Germline V gene sequence: CDR1 SGHTA, CDR2 FQGNSA. With 3 bases removed from V and 4 bases from J, the gap between germline ends came to 7 bases. CDR3 length: 13 residues. In nucleotides, the CDR3 is TGTGCCAGCAGCTTTATCCAGAATCAGCCCCAGCATTTT. It is translated as CASSFIQNQPQHF.

This clone has more than one count but fewer than ten. The same CDR3 can be traced to other DNA sequences in this sample. This chain connects TRBV9 to TRBJ2-1; 8 bases map to TRBD2. CDR1 is SGDLS, CDR2 YYNGEE, per germline. After removal of 0 bases from V and 1 base from J, the junction contained 0 bases not matched to a gene. This CDR3 region has 15 residues. In DNA, the CDR3 is TGTGCCAGCAGCGTAGCGGGGGGGTCCTACAATGAGCAGTTCTTC. It translates to CASSVAGGSYNEQFF. The full variable domain, in which reference TRBV9 and TRBJ2-1 provide the parts outside the CDR3, is DSGVTQTPKHLITATGQRVTLRCSPRSGDLSVYWYQQSLDQGLQFLIQYYNGEERAKGNILERFSAQQFPDLHSELNLSSLELGDSALYFCASSVAGGSYNEQFFGPGTRLTVL.

This chain uses TRBV27 with TRBJ1-6; TRBD1 might be the D (6 bases). Germline lookup yields CDR1 MNHEY and CDR2 SMNVEV (reference sequence). The CDR3 sequence is 15 residues long. The V gene lost 3 bases and the J gene lost 9 bases, with 15 bases spanning the gap. The CDR3 loop is CASSLPPVGGSPLHF. The CDR3 coding sequence is TGTGCCAGCAGTTTGCCGCCTGTAGGGGGTTCACCCCTCCACTTT.

This rearrangement joins TRBV6-6 to TRBJ1-1; the D is unclear. Germline CDR1 reads MNHNY; CDR2 reads SVGAGI (reference sequence). Trimming removed 5 bases at V and 0 bases at J, with 4 bases between. There are 12 residues in the CDR3. CDR3 sequence: CASSRVNTEAFF. The CDR3 nucleotides read TGTGCCAGCAGTCGAGTGAACACTGAAGCTTTCTTT.

CDR3: CASSFDGYEQYF. Written as DNA, the CDR3 is TGTGCCAGCAGTTTTGACGGCTACGAGCAGTACTTC. The chain joins TRBV6-6 to TRBJ2-7; D is undetermined. Trimming removed 4 bases from V and 3 bases from J, with 7 bases in between. The length of the CDR3 is 12 residues. CDR1 MNHNY and CDR2 SVGAGI come from the germline V gene (reference sequence).

The CDR3 DNA sequence: TGTGCCAGCAGCCTCCAGGGGGTCAATGAGCAGTTCTTC. Translation gives CASSLQGVNEQFF. The chain has TRBV5-4 and TRBJ2-1, with 7 bases fitting TRBD1. Per germline, CDR1 SGHNT and CDR2 YYREEE (reference sequence). The CDR3 extends over 13 amino acids. V was pared by 4 bases and J by 6 bases, with 4 bases of the junction left unmatched.

The chain joins TRBV7-2 to TRBJ1-2, with D possibly being TRBD1 (5 bases). The length of the CDR3 is 18 residues. V shed 4 bases and J shed 2 bases, with 23 bases lying between them. CDR1 and CDR2 from the germline V gene are SGHTA and FQGNSA. CDR3 region: CASSSLSSRGRPNYGYTF. Written as DNA, the CDR3 is TGTGCCAGCAGCTCCCTCTCGTCTCGGGGACGACCGAACTATGGCTACACCTTC. Using reference TRBV7-2 and TRBJ1-2 for the parts outside the CDR3, the full variable domain is GAGVSQSPSNKVTEKGKDVELRCDPISGHTALYWYRQSLGQGLEFLIYFQGNSAPDKSGLPSDRFSAERTGGSVSTLTIQRTQQEDSAVYLCASSSLSSRGRPNYGYTFGSGTRLTVV.